The T cell receptor beta chain described here comes from a study of identical twins. TCRdb itself ran the 5' RACE reads through MiXCR, one entry per CDR3 protein. The data contain more than 1.5 million distinct CDR3 sequences, around a third of them singletons. Germline-derived CDR1 and CDR2 are MGHRA and YSYEKL. The CDR3 has 22 residues. V was pared by 0 bases and J by 0 bases, with 16 bases of the junction left unmatched. This TCR came from a newborn girl in good health. What was sequenced was cord blood. The chain recombines TRBV4-1 with TRBJ2-2; the match to TRBD1 covers 10 bases. CDR3 bases: TGCGCCAGCAGCCAAGATGGGAGGGACAGGGGCCCTTTTTTCACGAACACCGGGGAGCTGTTTTTT. Its translation: CASSQDGRDRGPFFTNTGELFF.